This TCR beta chain came from a study of T cells in Graves' hyperthyroidism and ophthalmopathy. This clonotype was counted ten times or more. Its antigen is as yet unknown. Study-level points and caveats: Blood also held most thyroid clonotypes expanded beyond 0.001.

Amplification of TCR beta CDR3 regions was performed using RNA transcripts as template. The TCR CDR3 was amplified in a first-round RT-PCR using the HTBI primer set. Each CDR3 protein is one row after TCRdb ran MiXCR on the multiplex PCR reads. The sample shows a few hundred thousand distinct CDR3 sequences, about 15% of them seen only once. Trimming at V came to 1 base and at J to 2 bases, leaving 6 bases not matched to a gene. This CDR3 region has 15 residues. Per the germline V gene, CDR1 is GTSNPN and CDR2 is SVGIG (reference sequence). Sequencing was carried out using blood. The clonotype was recovered from a woman in her thirties or forties with Graves' hyperthyroidism. This chain links TRBV30 with TRBJ2-3; 7 bases align to TRBD2. For the CDR3, the DNA is TGTGCCTGGAGTGGCTGGAGCGGGACCACAGATACGCAGTATTTT. Its translation: CAWSGWSGTTDTQYF. Full variable domain (remainder filled in from reference TRBV30 and TRBJ2-3): SQTIHQWPATLVQPVGSPLSLECTVEGTSNPNLYWYRQAAGRGLQLLFYSVGIGQISSEVPQNLSASRPQDRQFILSSKKLLLSDSGFYLCAWSGWSGTTDTQYFGPGTRLTVL.